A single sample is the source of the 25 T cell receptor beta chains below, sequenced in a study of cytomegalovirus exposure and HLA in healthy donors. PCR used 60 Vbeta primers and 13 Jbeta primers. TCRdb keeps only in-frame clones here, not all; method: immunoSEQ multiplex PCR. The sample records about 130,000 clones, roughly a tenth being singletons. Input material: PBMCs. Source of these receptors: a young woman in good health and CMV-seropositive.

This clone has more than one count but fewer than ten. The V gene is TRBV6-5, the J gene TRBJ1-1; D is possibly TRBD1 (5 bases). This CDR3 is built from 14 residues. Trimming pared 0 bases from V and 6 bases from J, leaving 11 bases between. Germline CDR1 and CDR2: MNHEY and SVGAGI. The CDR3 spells CASSYSRRDPEAFF. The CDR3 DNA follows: TGTGCCAGCAGTTACTCGCGGCGGGACCCTGAAGCTTTCTTT.

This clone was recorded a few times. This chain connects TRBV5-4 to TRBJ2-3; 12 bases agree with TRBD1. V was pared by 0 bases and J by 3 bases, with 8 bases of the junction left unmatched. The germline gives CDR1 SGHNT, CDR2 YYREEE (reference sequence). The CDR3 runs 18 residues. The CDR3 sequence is CASSLALGQGAGTDTQYF. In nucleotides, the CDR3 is TGTGCCAGCAGCTTGGCCTTGGGACAGGGGGCAGGAACAGATACGCAGTATTTT.

The CDR3 here is CASSLGTSGRESYNEQFF. CDR3 nucleotide sequence: TGTGCCAGCAGCTTAGGGACTAGCGGGAGGGAGTCCTACAATGAGCAGTTCTTC. The chain couples TRBV5-6 to TRBJ2-1; TRBD2 matches at 16 bases. This CDR3 has 18 amino acids. Per the germline V gene, CDR1 is SGHDT and CDR2 is YYEEEE. With V trimmed by 2 bases and J by 1 base, 3 bases remained unmatched.

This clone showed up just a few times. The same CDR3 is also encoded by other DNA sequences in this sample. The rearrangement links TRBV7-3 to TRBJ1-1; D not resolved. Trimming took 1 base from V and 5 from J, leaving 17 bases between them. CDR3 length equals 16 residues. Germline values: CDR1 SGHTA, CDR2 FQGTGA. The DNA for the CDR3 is TGTGCCAGCAGCTTAATGCAAGACACCTCTGGTACTGAAGCTTTCTTT. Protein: CASSLMQDTSGTEAFF.

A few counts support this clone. The CDR3 DNA reads as TGTGCCAGCAGCTTGACCGGGAGGGCCAACACCGGGGAGCTGTTTTTT. The encoded protein is CASSLTGRANTGELFF. J is TRBJ2-2 and V is TRBV5-4; the match to TRBD2 covers 8 bases. Germline V lookup: CDR1 SGHNT, CDR2 YYREEE (reference sequence). The CDR3 extends over 16 amino acids. The ends lost 1 base at V and 2 bases at J; junction bases unmatched: 4.

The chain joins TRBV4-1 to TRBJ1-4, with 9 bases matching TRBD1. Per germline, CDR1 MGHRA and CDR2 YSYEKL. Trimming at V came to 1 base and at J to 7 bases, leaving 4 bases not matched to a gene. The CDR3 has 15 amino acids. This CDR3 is CASSQVGTGSEKLFF. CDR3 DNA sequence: TGCGCCAGCAGCCAAGTAGGGACAGGGTCTGAAAAACTGTTTTTT.

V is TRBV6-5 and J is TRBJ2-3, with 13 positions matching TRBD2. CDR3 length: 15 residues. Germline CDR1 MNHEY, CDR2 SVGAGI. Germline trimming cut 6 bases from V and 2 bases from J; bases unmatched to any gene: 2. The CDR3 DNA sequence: TGTGCCAGCAGGGGACTAGCGGGGTCCACAGATACGCAGTATTTT. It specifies CASRGLAGSTDTQYF.

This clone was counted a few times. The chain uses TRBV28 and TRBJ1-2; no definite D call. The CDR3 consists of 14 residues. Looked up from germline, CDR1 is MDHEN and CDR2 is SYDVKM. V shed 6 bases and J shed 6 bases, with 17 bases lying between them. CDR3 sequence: CASSRGGKGDGYTF. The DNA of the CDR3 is TGTGCCAGCAGCCGGGGAGGGAAAGGCGATGGCTACACCTTC.

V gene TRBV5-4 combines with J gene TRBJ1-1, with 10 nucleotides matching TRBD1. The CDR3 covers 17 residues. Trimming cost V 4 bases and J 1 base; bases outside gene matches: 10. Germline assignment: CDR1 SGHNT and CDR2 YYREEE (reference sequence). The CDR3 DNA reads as TGTGCCAGCAGCCCCGGGACAGGGGCCGATGGGAACACTGAAGCTTTCTTT. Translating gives CASSPGTGADGNTEAFF.

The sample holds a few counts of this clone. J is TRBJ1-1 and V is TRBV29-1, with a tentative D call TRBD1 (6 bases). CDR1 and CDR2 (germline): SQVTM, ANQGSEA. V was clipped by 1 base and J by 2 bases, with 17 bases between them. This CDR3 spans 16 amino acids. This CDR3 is CSVEAWQGLRNTEAFF. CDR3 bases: TGCAGCGTTGAAGCTTGGCAGGGGCTCCGAAACACTGAAGCTTTCTTT.

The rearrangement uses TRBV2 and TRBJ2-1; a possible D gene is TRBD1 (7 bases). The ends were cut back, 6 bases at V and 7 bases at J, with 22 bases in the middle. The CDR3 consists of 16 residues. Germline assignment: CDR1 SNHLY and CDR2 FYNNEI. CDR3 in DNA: TGTGCCAGCAGAGCGGGCTCAGGGGGGTTGGGGAATGAGCAGTTCTTC. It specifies CASRAGSGGLGNEQFF.

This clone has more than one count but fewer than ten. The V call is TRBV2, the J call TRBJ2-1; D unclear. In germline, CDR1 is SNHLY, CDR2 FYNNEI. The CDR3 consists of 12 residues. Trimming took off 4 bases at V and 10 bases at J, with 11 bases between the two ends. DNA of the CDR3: TGTGCCAGCAGTGGGGTACAGTGGGAGCAGTTCTTC. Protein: CASSGVQWEQFF.

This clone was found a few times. Written as DNA, the CDR3 is TGTGCCAGCAGTGCGTACGAGCAGTACTTC. Translated: CASSAYEQYF. The chain couples TRBV6-1 to TRBJ2-7; D is uncertain. The CDR3 length is 10 residues. The germline V gene encodes CDR1 MNHNS and CDR2 SASEGT. The V end lost 4 bases, the J end lost 4 bases, and 2 bases lay between the germline ends.

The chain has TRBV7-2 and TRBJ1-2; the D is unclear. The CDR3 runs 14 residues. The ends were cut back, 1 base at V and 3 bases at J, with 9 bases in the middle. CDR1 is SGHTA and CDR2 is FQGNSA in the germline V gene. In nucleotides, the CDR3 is TGTGCCAGCAGCTTAGGGGCCGCGCACTATGGCTACACCTTC. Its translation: CASSLGAAHYGYTF.

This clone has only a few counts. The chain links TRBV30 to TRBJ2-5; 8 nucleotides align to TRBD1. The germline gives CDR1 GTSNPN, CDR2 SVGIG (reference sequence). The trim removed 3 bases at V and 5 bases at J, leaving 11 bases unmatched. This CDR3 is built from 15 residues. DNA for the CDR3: TGTGCCTGGAGGCACCAGGGGGCGCAACTGGAGACCCAGTACTTC. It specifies CAWRHQGAQLETQYF.

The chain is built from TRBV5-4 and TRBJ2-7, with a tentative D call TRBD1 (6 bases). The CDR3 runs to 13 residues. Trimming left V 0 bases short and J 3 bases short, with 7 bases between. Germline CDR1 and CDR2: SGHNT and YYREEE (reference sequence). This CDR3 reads CASSLGGGYEQYF. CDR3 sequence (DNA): TGTGCCAGCAGCTTGGGAGGGGGCTACGAGCAGTACTTC.

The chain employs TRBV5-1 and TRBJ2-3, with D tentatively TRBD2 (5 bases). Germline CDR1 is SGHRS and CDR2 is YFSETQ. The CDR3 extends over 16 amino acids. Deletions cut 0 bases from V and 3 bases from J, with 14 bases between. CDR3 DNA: TGCGCCAGCAGCTTGGCCGTTTTAGCGATAACAGATACGCAGTATTTT. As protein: CASSLAVLAITDTQYF.

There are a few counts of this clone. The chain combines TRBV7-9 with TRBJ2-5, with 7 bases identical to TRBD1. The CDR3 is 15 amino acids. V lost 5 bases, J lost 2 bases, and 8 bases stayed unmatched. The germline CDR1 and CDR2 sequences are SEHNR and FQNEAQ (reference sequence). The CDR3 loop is CASSPRDSYQETQYF. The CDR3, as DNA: TGTGCCAGCAGCCCCAGGGACAGCTATCAAGAGACCCAGTACTTC.

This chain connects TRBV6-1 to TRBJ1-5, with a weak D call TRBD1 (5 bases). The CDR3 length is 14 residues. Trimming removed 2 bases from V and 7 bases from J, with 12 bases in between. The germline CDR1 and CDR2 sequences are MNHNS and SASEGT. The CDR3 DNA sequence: TGTGCCAGCAGTGAAATGTGGGGGGAGCAGCCCCAGCATTTT. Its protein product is CASSEMWGEQPQHF.

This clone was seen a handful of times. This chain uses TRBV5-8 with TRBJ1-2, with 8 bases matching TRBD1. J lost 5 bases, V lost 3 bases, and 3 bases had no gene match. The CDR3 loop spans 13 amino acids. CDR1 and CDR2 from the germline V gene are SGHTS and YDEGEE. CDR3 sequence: CASSSTGGYGYTF. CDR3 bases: TGTGCCAGCAGCTCTACAGGGGGATATGGCTACACCTTC.

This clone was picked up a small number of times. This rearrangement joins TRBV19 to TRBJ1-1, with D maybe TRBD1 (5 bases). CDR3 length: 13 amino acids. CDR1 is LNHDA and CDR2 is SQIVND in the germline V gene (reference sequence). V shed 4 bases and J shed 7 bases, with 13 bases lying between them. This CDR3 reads CASSRRDGVEAFF. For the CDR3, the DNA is TGTGCCAGTAGTAGGAGGGACGGGGTTGAAGCTTTCTTT.

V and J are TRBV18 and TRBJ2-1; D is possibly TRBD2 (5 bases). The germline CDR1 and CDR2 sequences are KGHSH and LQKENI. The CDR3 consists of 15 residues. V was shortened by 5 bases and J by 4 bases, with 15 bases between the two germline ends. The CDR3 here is CASSSRREGYNEQFF. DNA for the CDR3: TGTGCCAGCTCATCCCGCCGGGAAGGGTACAATGAGCAGTTCTTC. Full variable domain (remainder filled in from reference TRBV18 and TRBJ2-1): NAGVMQNPRHLVRRRGQEARLRCSPMKGHSHVYWYRQLPEEGLKFMVYLQKENIIDESGMPKERFSAEFPKEGPSILRIQQVVRGDSAAYFCASSSRREGYNEQFFGPGTRLTVL.

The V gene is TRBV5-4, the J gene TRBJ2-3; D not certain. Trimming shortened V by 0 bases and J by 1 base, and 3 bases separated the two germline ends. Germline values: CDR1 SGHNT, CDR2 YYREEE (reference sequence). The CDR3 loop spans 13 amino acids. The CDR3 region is CASSLAGTDTQYF. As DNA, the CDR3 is TGTGCCAGCAGCTTGGCGGGCACAGATACGCAGTATTTT.

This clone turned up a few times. The CDR3: CASSLATATEAFF. For the CDR3, the DNA is TGTGCCAGCAGCTTGGCCACAGCCACTGAAGCTTTCTTT. This chain uses TRBV5-6 with TRBJ1-1; no clear D. CDR1 SGHDT and CDR2 YYEEEE come from the germline V gene. The CDR3 contains 13 residues. Trimming left V 0 bases short and J 4 bases short, with 7 bases between.

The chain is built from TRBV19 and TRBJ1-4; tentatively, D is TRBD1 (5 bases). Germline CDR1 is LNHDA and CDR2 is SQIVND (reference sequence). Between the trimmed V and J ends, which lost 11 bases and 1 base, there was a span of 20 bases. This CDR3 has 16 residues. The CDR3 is CASNQGIMGTNEKLFF. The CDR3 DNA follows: TGTGCCTCAAACCAGGGAATAATGGGAACTAATGAAAAACTGTTTTTT. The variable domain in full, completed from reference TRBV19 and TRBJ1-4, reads DGGITQSPKYLFRKEGQNVTLSCEQNLNHDAMYWYRQDPGQGLRLIYYSQIVNDFQKGDIAEGYSVSREKKESFPLTVTSAQKNPTAFYLCASNQGIMGTNEKLFFGSGTQLSVL.